Below, one T cell receptor beta chain is given with its context. Antigen specificity is unknown. This sample was included in a study of OX40 agonist ivuxolimab in advanced cancers. Study-level background: A diagnosis of hepatocellular carcinoma, melanoma, renal cell or head and neck cancer was present in dose-escalation patients.

Patients were ineligible given autoimmune disease history or systemic immunosuppression. Generated by immunoSEQ multiplex PCR, the TCRdb table keeps only in-frame clones and is missing some. The table records 65,000 to 95,000 clones, about nine tenths of them present only once. The CDR3 runs 15 residues. Germline V lookup: CDR1 LNHDA, CDR2 SQIVND (reference sequence). Trimming pared 3 bases from V and 0 bases from J, leaving 9 bases between. Study-level findings and limits: The authors did not determine the antigen specificity of the expanded peripheral T cells. Clonal expansion was seen in CD4+ and CD8+ blood T cells by week 6 at 0.1 to 3.0 mg/kg.

The input for sequencing was CD4+ or CD8+ T cells sorted from blood, taken in a trial of the OX40 agonist ivuxolimab. This chain connects TRBV19 to TRBJ1-5; D possibly corresponds to TRBD1 (5 bases). The clonotype comes from an adult with an advanced solid tumor such as melanoma, head and neck, liver or kidney cancer. CDR3 amino acids: CASSIPTDSNQPQHF. The CDR3 DNA follows: TGTGCCAGTAGTATCCCGACAGATAGCAATCAGCCCCAGCATTTT.